A single sample is the source of the 6 T cell receptor beta chains below, sequenced in a study of cytomegalovirus exposure and HLA in healthy donors. PCR primers comprised 60 Vbeta and 13 Jbeta primers. TCRdb keeps only in-frame clones here, not all; method: immunoSEQ multiplex PCR. The repertoire has around 200,000 clones, around 67% of them found once; the top ten carry approximately 3%. The specimen sequenced was PBMCs. Receptors originate from a woman aged 25 to 39 in good health and CMV-seropositive.

The V gene is TRBV29-1, the J gene TRBJ2-3; TRBD2 matches 10 bases. This CDR3 is 19 amino acids long. Germline CDR1 SQVTM, CDR2 ANQGSEA. J gave up 4 bases and V 5 bases, and 21 bases lay outside the gene matches. The CDR3 bases are TGCAGCGTTCAATTTTTTCGACTAGCGGGTGTGGTAGGCCCAGATACGCAGTATTTT. Amino acid sequence: CSVQFFRLAGVVGPDTQYF.

V gene TRBV18 combines with J gene TRBJ2-1, with 12 bases fitting TRBD2. The CDR3 spans 16 residues. The ends lost 6 bases at V and 9 bases at J; junction bases unmatched: 12. Germline V CDR1 and CDR2: KGHSH, LQKENI. CDR3 residues: CASSQRTSGEGGEQFF. CDR3 in DNA: TGTGCCAGCTCCCAACGGACTAGCGGGGAGGGCGGTGAGCAGTTCTTC. Together with reference TRBV18 and TRBJ2-1, the CDR3 gives the full variable domain: NAGVMQNPRHLVRRRGQEARLRCSPMKGHSHVYWYRQLPEEGLKFMVYLQKENIIDESGMPKERFSAEFPKEGPSILRIQQVVRGDSAAYFCASSQRTSGEGGEQFFGPGTRLTVL.

The gene calls are TRBV11-2 and TRBJ2-1; maybe TRBD1 (6 bases). This CDR3 is 13 amino acids long. V was cut by 6 bases and J by 4 bases, with 10 bases left in between. Germline loops: CDR1 SGHAT, CDR2 FQNNGV. The CDR3 protein is CASRETGYNEQFF. The CDR3 DNA is TGTGCCAGCAGGGAGACAGGTTACAATGAGCAGTTCTTC.

The rearrangement uses TRBV19 and TRBJ2-1, with 7 bases identical to TRBD1. The germline V gene encodes CDR1 LNHDA and CDR2 SQIVND (reference sequence). V was pared by 5 bases and J by 7 bases, with 2 bases of the junction left unmatched. The CDR3 runs 12 residues. The chain's CDR3 is CASSYRGNEQFF. CDR3 nucleotide sequence: TGTGCCAGTAGTTACAGGGGTAATGAGCAGTTCTTC.

This clone was counted between two and nine times. The genes are TRBV6-5 and TRBJ1-4; 7 nucleotides align to TRBD1. CDR3 length: 14 amino acids. The germline V gene encodes CDR1 MNHEY and CDR2 SVGAGI. Trimming took 6 bases from V and 8 from J; bases not matched to a gene: 9. The CDR3: CASSRDRVGEKLFF. Here the CDR3 DNA reads TGTGCCAGCAGCCGTGACAGGGTTGGGGAAAAACTGTTTTTT.

The chain combines TRBV2 with TRBJ2-7, with D possibly TRBD2 on 7 matching bases. CDR1 is SNHLY and CDR2 is FYNNEI in the germline V gene. The CDR3 has 14 residues. Deletions cut 4 bases from V and 9 bases from J, with 19 bases between. The CDR3 protein is CASSASGTKIVQYF. DNA for the CDR3: TGTGCCAGCAGTGCGAGCGGGACAAAAATTGTGCAGTACTTC.